A single sample gave rise to the 7 T cell receptor beta chains below, sequenced in a study of vaccination effects on CD4 cells after COVID-19. Pools of viral peptides were used by the ViraFEST assay to expand antigen-specific CD4+ T cells ahead of sequencing. When less than 13 days of culture had elapsed, CD4+ T cells were isolated. Their specific antigens are unknown. The repertoire was sequenced with immunoSEQ multiplex PCR; TCRdb's copy has only in-frame clones and lacks some. The sample records approximately 87,000 clones, around 70% being singletons. The sequencing used CD4+ T cells from PBMCs cultured with HCoV-229E spike peptides, collected before COVID-19 vaccination. Receptor source: a human donor who received a COVID-19 vaccine.

This chain joins TRBV6-6 and TRBJ2-7; the match to TRBD1 covers 11 bases. V shed 6 bases, J shed 1 base, and the junction held 2 bases outside the gene matches. The CDR3 runs 14 residues. Germline V gene sequence: CDR1 MNHNY, CDR2 SVGAGI (reference sequence). CDR3 DNA sequence: TGTGCCAGCAGCCGGGACAGGGGGTCCTACGAGCAGTACGTC. As protein: CASSRDRGSYEQYV.

The rearrangement joins TRBV7-8 to TRBJ1-1, with TRBD1 matching over 9 bases. This CDR3 spans 14 amino acids. The V segment lost 0 bases and the J segment 4 bases; nucleotides outside the gene matches: 0. Germline V gene sequence: CDR1 SGHVS, CDR2 FQNEAQ. CDR3 residues: CASSLADRGTEAFF. CDR3 DNA: TGTGCCAGCAGCTTAGCGGACAGGGGCACTGAAGCTTTCTTT.

The chain couples TRBV7-3 to TRBJ2-2; D may correspond to TRBD1 or TRBD2 (5 bases each). Trimming cost V 2 bases and J 4 bases, with 14 bases left between them. Per the germline V gene, CDR1 is SGHTA and CDR2 is FQGTGA. The CDR3 runs 16 residues. CDR3 nucleotide sequence: TGTGCCAGCAGCTTATCCGGGCCGGGACCCACCGGGGAGCTGTTTTTT. Protein: CASSLSGPGPTGELFF.

V usage is TRBV7-2 and J usage is TRBJ1-6; TRBD1 matches 8 bases. Germline assignment: CDR1 SGHTA and CDR2 FQGNSA. CDR3 size: 15 residues. V lost 2 bases to trimming and J lost 6 bases; unmatched junction nucleotides: 3. CDR3 DNA: TGTGCCAGCAGCTTACACAGGGGGACTAATTCACCCCTCCACTTT. The encoded protein is CASSLHRGTNSPLHF.

The chain carries TRBV3-1 (or the pseudogene TRBV3-2) and TRBJ2-1, with 9 bases that match TRBD2. This CDR3 region has 12 residues. V gave up 4 bases and J gave up 13 bases; unmatched junction bases: 5. Looked up from germline, CDR1 is LGHDT and CDR2 is YNNKEL (reference sequence). The CDR3 coding sequence is TGTGCCAGCAGCCCCTTAGCGGGGGCCCAGTTCTTC. Its protein product is CASSPLAGAQFF.

This chain connects TRBV7-6 to TRBJ1-3, with D hard to call. The CDR3 consists of 15 residues. V lost 3 bases and J lost 2, with 11 bases in between. Germline lookup yields CDR1 SGHVS and CDR2 FNYEAQ. The CDR3 sequence is CASSLMSGPGNTIYF. The CDR3 DNA reads TGTGCCAGCAGCTTGATGTCTGGCCCTGGAAACACCATATATTTT.

V gene TRBV12-1 combines with J gene TRBJ2-1; the table's TRBD1 call for D was not verified on the DNA. TRBV12-1 is a known pseudogene. The CDR3 covers 17 residues. The CDR3 sequence: CASSFSTGGFENNEQFF. The CDR3, as DNA: TGTGCCAGCAGCTTTTCTACAGGGGGTTTCGAGAACAATGAGCAGTTCTTC.